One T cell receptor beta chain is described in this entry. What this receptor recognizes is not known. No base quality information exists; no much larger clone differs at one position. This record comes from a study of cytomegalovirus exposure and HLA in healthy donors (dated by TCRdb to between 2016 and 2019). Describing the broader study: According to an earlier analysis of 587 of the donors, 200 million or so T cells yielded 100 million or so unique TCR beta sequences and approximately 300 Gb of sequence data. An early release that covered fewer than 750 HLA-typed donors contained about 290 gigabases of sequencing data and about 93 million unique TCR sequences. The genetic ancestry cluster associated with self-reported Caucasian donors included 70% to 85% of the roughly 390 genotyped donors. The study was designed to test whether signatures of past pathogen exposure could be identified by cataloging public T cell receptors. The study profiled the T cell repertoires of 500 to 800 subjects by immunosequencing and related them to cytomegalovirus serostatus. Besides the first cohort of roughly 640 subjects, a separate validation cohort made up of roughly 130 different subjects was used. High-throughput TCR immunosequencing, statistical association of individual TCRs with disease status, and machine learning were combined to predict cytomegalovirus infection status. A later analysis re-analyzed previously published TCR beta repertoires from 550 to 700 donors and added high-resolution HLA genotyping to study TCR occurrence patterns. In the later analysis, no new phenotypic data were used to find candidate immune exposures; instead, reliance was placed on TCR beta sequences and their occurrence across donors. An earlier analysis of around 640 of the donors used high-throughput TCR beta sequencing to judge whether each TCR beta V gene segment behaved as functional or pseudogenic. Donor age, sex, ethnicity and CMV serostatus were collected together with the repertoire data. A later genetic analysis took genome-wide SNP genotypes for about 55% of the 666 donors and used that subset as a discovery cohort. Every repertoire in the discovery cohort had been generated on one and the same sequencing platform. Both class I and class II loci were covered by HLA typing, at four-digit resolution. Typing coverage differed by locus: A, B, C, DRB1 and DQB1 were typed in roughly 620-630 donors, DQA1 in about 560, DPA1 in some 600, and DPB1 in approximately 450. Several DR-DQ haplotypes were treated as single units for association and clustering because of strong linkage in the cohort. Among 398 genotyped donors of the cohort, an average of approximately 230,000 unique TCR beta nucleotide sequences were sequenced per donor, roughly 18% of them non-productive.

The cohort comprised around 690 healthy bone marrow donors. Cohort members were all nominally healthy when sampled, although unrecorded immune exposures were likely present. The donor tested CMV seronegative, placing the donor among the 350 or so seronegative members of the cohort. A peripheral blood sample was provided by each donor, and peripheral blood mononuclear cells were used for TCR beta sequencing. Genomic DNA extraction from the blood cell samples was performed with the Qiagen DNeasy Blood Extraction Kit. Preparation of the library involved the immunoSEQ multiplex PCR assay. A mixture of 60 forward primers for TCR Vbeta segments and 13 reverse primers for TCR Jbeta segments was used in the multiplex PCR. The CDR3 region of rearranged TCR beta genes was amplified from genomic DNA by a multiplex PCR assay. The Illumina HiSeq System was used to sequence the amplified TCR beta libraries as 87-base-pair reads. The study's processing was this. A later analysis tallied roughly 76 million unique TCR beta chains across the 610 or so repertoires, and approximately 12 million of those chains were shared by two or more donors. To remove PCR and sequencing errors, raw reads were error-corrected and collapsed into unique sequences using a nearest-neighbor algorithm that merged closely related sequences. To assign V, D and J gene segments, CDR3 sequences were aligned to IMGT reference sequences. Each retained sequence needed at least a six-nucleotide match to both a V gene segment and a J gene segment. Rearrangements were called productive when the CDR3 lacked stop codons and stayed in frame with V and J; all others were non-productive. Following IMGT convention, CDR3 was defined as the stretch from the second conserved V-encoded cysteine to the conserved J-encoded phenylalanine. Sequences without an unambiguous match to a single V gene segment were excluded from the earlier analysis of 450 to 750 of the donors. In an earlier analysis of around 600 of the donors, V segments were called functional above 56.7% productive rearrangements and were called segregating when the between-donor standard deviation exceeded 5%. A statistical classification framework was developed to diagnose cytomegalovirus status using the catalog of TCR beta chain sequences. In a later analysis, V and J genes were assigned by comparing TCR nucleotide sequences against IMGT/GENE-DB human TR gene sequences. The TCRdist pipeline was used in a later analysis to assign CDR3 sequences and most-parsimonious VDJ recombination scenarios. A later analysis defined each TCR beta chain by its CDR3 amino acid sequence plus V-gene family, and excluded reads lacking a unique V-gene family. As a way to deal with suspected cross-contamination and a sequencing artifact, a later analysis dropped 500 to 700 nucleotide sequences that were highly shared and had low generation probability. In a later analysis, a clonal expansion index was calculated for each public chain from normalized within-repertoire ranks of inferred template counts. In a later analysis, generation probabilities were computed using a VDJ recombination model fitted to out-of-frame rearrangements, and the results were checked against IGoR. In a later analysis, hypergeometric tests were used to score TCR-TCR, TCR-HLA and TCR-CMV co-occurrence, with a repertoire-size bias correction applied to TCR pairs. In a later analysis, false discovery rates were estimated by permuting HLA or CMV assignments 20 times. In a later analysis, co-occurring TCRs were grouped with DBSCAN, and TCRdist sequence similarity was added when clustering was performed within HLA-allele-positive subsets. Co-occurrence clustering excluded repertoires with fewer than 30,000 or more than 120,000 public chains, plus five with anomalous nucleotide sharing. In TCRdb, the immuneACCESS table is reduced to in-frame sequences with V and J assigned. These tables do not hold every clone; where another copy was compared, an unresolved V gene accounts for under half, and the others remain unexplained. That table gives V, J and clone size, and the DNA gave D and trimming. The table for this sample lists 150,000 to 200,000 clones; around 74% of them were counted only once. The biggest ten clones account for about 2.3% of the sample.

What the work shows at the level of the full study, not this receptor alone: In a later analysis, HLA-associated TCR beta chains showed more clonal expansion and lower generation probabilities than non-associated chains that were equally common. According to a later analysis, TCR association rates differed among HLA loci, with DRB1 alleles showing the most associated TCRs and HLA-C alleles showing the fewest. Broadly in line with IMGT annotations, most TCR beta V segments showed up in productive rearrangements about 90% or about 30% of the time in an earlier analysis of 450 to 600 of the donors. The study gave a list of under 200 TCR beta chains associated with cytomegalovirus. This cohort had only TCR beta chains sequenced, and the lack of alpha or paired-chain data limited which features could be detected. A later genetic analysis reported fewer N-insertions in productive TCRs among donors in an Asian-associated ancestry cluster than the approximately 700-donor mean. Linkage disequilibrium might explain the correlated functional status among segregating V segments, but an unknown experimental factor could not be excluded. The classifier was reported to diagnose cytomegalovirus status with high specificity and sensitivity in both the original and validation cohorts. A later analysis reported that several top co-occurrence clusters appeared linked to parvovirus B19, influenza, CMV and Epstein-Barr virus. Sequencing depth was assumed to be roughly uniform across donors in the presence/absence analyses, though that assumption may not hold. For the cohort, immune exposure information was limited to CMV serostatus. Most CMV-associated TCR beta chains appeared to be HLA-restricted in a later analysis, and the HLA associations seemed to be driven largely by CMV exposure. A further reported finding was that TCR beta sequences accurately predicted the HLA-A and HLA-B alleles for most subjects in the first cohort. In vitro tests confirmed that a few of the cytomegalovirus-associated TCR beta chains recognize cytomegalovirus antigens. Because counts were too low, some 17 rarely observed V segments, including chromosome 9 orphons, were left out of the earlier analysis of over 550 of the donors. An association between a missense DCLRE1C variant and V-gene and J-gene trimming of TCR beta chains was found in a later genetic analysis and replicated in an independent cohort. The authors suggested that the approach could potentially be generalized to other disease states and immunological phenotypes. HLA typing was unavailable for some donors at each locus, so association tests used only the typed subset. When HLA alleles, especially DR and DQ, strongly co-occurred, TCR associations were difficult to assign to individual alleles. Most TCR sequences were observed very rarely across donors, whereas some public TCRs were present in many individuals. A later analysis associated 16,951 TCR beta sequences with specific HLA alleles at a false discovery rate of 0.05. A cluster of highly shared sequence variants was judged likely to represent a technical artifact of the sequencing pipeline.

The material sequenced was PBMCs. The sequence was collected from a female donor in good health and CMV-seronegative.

The DNA sequence follows: TGTGCCAGCAGCTTAGGGAGGTCTCAGCCCCAGCATTTT. Its translation reads: CASSLGRSQPQHF. The chain is made from TRBV7-6 and TRBJ1-5; the D segment cannot be called with confidence. A distance of 7 bases separates the germline ends of V and J, which lose 1 base and 6 bases respectively. The CDR3 contains 13 residues, cysteine and phenylalanine counted. This entry keeps only the CDR3 DNA: 39 bases, framed from base 1. Looking up the germline V gene yields CDR1 SGHVS and CDR2 FNYEAQ.